A selection of T cell receptor beta chains follows, all from one sample in a study of a mutant IDH1 vaccine in newly diagnosed glioma. Clones were sequenced by immunoSEQ multiplex PCR, and TCRdb holds only the in-frame ones, with some missing. Altogether around 30,000 clones are present, approximately 87% being singletons, with the ten largest covering approximately 12%. No antigen is known for these receptors. This specimen was PBMCs, taken from a glioma patient whose treatment included an IDH1 peptide vaccine. The receptors stem from a woman in her 30s with glioma. Each CDR3 is given with its conserved first and last residue. The D gene is left open where the match is weak. Expanded clones are given a class, and other clones once, few, many or no size at all.

TRBJ1-1 - TRBD1 TRBV6-6 15 CASTELTGANTEAFF TGTGCCAGCACCGAACTGACAGGGGCAAACACTGAAGCTTTCTTT
TRBJ2-1 - - TRBV5-4 14 CASSSWESYNEQFF TGTGCCAGCAGCTCATGGGAGTCCTACAATGAGCAGTTCTTC
TRBJ1-5 once - TRBV6-1 13 CASSAAGRQPQHF TGTGCCAGCAGTGCGGCAGGGAGGCAGCCCCAGCATTTT
TRBJ1-2 - - TRBV14 13 CASSQDSGGGYTF TGTGCCAGCAGCCAAGATTCGGGGGGTGGCTACACCTTC
TRBJ2-7 few TRBD1 TRBV6-1 15 CASSEKGQGADEQYF TGTGCCAGCAGTGAAAAGGGACAGGGGGCCGACGAGCAGTACTTC
TRBJ2-3 - - TRBV5-1 15 CASSLAGTVGDTQYF TGCGCCAGCAGCTTGGCCGGGACGGTGGGAGATACGCAGTATTTT
TRBJ1-2 - - TRBV5-1 13 CASSLKGDYGYTF TGCGCCAGCAGCTTGAAGGGAGACTATGGCTACACCTTC
TRBJ1-1 once - TRBV6-5 13 CASSYGRGTEAFF TGTGCCAGCAGTTACGGAAGGGGGACTGAAGCTTTCTTT
TRBJ2-7 - TRBD2 TRBV4-3 15 CASSQEPGGVYEQYF TGCGCCAGCAGCCAAGAACCCGGGGGGGTCTACGAGCAGTACTTC
TRBJ1-5 - - TRBV10-3 12 CAISGMKGTQHF TGTGCCATCAGCGGGATGAAAGGGACCCAGCATTTT
TRBJ1-5 few - TRBV15 16 CATSPHRWGRPQPQHF TGTGCCACCAGCCCTCACCGATGGGGCCGACCTCAGCCCCAGCATTTT
TRBJ1-2 - - TRBV5-1 14 CASSLVQGTYGYTF TGCGCCAGCAGCTTGGTACAGGGCACATATGGCTACACCTTC
TRBJ2-3 - - TRBV5-4 15 CASSSRDPTTDTQYF TGTGCCAGCAGCTCTAGAGACCCGACCACAGATACGCAGTATTTT
TRBJ1-1 - TRBD1 TRBV14 14 CASTPWTGNTEAFF TGTGCCAGCACACCCTGGACAGGGAACACTGAAGCTTTCTTT
TRBJ1-6 - TRBD1 TRBV5-4 16 CASSSLAGTANSPLHF TGTGCCAGCAGTTCCCTGGCGGGGACAGCCAATTCACCCCTCCACTTT
TRBJ1-5 - - TRBV6-1 14 CAAGHLDSNQPQHF TGTGCCGCGGGACACTTGGATAGCAATCAGCCCCAGCATTTT
TRBJ2-2 - TRBD1 TRBV7-3 15 CASSLMGQSTGELFF TGTGCCAGCAGCTTAATGGGACAGAGCACCGGGGAGCTGTTTTTT
TRBJ1-1 few TRBD1 TRBV7-2 12 CASSSGQGEAFF TGTGCCAGCAGCTCTGGACAGGGTGAAGCTTTCTTT
TRBJ1-1 - - TRBV25-1 14 CASARVGLKTEAFF TGTGCCAGCGCCAGGGTGGGTTTGAAAACTGAAGCTTTCTTT
TRBJ2-7 - TRBD2 TRBV7-2 15 CASSLSTSGGYEQYF TGTGCCAGCAGCTTGAGCACTAGCGGGGGCTACGAGCAGTACTTC
TRBJ2-5 - TRBD1 TRBV5-6 15 CASSFPDRGSETQYF TGTGCCAGCAGCTTCCCCGACAGGGGTTCAGAGACCCAGTACTTC
TRBJ1-5 - TRBD1 TRBV30 13 CAWSTNRGQPQHF TGTGCCTGGAGTACCAACAGGGGTCAGCCCCAGCATTTT
TRBJ1-6 - - TRBV14 13 CASSQDHHSPLHF TGTGCCAGCAGCCAAGATCACCATTCACCCCTCCACTTT
TRBJ2-3 - - TRBV2 18 CASTLSDPGKGSTDTQYF TGTGCCAGCACCCTAAGCGACCCGGGGAAAGGTTCCACAGATACGCAGTATTTT
TRBJ2-7 - - TRBV6-6 14 CASSFSFGGYEQYF TGTGCCAGCAGTTTTTCCTTTGGGGGCTACGAGCAGTACTTC
TRBJ1-1 once - TRBV6-1 13 CASSSPSGVRAFF TGTGCCAGCAGTTCCCCTTCTGGGGTGCGGGCTTTCTTT
TRBJ1-1 - - TRBV6-5 10 CASGNTEAFF TGTGCCAGCGGGAACACTGAAGCTTTCTTT
TRBJ1-4 - - TRBV6-1 15 CASSEAKYFVSELFF TGTGCCAGCAGTGAAGCGAAGTATTTCGTGAGTGAACTGTTTTTT
TRBJ2-1 - - TRBV11-2 15 CASSLDSKVNNEQFF TGTGCCAGCAGCTTAGATAGTAAAGTTAACAATGAGCAGTTCTTC
TRBJ1-1 - - TRBV29-1 14 CSAGAQGGGTEAFF TGCAGCGCGGGGGCCCAGGGCGGGGGAACTGAAGCTTTCTTT
TRBJ2-3 - - TRBV9 16 CASSPLSPSATDTQYF TGTGCCAGCAGCCCTCTTAGCCCGTCGGCGACAGATACGCAGTATTTT
TRBJ1-1 - - TRBV7-8 15 CASSLLWSGNTEAFF TGTGCCAGCAGCTTACTCTGGTCAGGGAACACTGAAGCTTTCTTT
TRBJ2-3 - - TRBV4-2 17 CASSQGGSGSSTDTQYF TGTGCCAGCAGCCAAGGGGGTAGCGGATCTAGCACAGATACGCAGTATTTT
TRBJ2-1 - TRBD2 TRBV4-1 15 CASSPTGLAGNEQFF TGCGCCAGCAGCCCTACGGGACTAGCGGGGAATGAGCAGTTCTTC
TRBJ1-2 - - TRBV10-3 16 CAISAREAIANYGYTF TGTGCCATCAGTGCCCGAGAAGCTATAGCTAACTATGGCTACACCTTC
TRBJ2-5 - - TRBV5-1 15 CASSLYEGLGETQYF TGCGCCAGCAGCTTGTACGAGGGACTGGGAGAGACCCAGTACTTC
TRBJ1-6 once - TRBV6-4 16 CASSESPGSRGSPLHF TGTGCCAGCAGTGAGTCTCCCGGCTCACGAGGATCACCCCTCCACTTT
TRBJ2-7 - - TRBV19 12 CASSGGIAEQYF TGTGCCAGTAGTGGGGGTATTGCCGAGCAGTACTTC
TRBJ1-1 - TRBD1 TRBV18 15 CASSPHGQGRTEAFF TGTGCCAGCTCACCACACGGACAGGGTAGGACTGAAGCTTTCTTT
TRBJ2-7 medium-sized - TRBV7-8 15 CASSLHQGPSYEQYF TGTGCCAGCAGCTTACATCAGGGACCTTCCTACGAGCAGTACTTC
TRBJ1-2 - - TRBV6-5 15 CASSQTTLDGYGYTF TGTGCCAGCAGCCAAACGACATTGGATGGCTATGGCTACACCTTC
TRBJ1-2 - TRBD1 TRBV5-1 13 CASSSGTGDGYTF TGCGCCAGCAGTAGCGGGACAGGGGATGGCTACACCTTC
TRBJ1-6 few - TRBV5-1 15 CASSSTSSYNSPLHF TGCGCCAGCAGCTCTACGAGCTCCTATAATTCACCCCTCCACTTT
TRBJ1-2 - - TRBV2 11 CASSVGVGYTF TGTGCCAGCAGTGTTGGCGTTGGCTACACCTTC
TRBJ2-2 - - TRBV5-5 16 CASSPGGQQTTGELFF TGTGCCAGCAGCCCCGGTGGACAGCAAACAACCGGGGAGCTGTTTTTT
TRBJ1-3 - - TRBV5-4 16 CASSVGRRESGNTIYF TGTGCCAGCAGCGTAGGACGGCGAGAATCTGGAAACACCATATATTTT
TRBJ2-5 - - TRBV29-1 14 CSVHPLGAQETQYF TGCAGCGTTCACCCGTTGGGGGCCCAAGAGACCCAGTACTTC
TRBJ1-2 - - TRBV4-2 11 CAAVGDYGYTF TGTGCCGCAGTCGGCGACTATGGCTACACCTTC
TRBJ1-2 - - TRBV5-1 14 CASSLGGGDYGYTF TGCGCCAGCAGCTTGGGTGGCGGAGACTATGGCTACACCTTC
TRBJ2-2 few - TRBV6-4 13 CASSTQETGELFF TGTGCCAGCTCCACTCAAGAAACCGGGGAGCTGTTTTTT
TRBJ2-6 - TRBD1 TRBV30 13 CARDRVGANVLTF TGTGCCAGGGACAGGGTCGGGGCCAACGTCCTGACTTTC
TRBJ1-2 - - TRBV6-4 15 CASSDSNRGAYGYTF TGTGCCAGCAGTGACTCGAACCGGGGCGCGTATGGCTACACCTTC
TRBJ1-2 - - TRBV5-4 12 CASSFPNYGYTF TGTGCCAGCAGCTTTCCGAACTATGGCTACACCTTC
TRBJ2-3 - TRBD2 TRBV18 15 CASSPSSGGPDTQYF TGTGCCAGCTCACCGTCCAGCGGGGGGCCGGATACGCAGTATTTT
TRBJ2-2 - TRBD1 TRBV5-4 17 CASSLVVDRGLAGELFF TGTGCCAGCAGCCTTGTTGTGGACAGGGGGCTAGCCGGGGAGCTGTTTTTT
TRBJ1-2 - TRBD1 TRBV18 13 CASSPMDRGRWTF TGTGCCAGCTCACCAATGGACAGGGGGCGATGGACCTTC
TRBJ2-7 - - TRBV7-2 13 CASSQERAYEQYF TGTGCCAGCAGCCAAGAACGGGCCTACGAGCAGTACTTC